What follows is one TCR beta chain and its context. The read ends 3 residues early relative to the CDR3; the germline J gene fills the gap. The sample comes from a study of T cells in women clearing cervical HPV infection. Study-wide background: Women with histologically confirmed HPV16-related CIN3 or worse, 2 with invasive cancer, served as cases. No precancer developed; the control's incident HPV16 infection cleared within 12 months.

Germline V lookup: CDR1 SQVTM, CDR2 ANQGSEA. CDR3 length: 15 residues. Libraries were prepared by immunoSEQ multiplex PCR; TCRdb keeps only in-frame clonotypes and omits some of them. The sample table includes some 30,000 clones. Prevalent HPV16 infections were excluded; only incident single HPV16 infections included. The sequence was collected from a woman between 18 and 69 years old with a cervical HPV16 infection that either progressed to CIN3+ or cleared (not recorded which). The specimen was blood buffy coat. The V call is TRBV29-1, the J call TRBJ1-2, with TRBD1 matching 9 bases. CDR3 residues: CSVVGTGSNYNDYTF. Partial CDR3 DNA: TGCAGCGTCGTAGGGACAGGGTCCAACTACAATGAC.